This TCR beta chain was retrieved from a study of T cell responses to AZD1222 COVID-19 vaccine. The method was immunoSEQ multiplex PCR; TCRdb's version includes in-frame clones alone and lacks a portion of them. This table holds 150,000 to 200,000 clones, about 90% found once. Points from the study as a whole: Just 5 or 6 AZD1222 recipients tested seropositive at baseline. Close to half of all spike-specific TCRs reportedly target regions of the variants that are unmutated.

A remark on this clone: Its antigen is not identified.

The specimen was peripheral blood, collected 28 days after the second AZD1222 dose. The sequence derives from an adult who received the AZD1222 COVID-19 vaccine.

The CDR3 DNA is TGTGCCACCAGACCTATTACGCAAAAGGGGAACACTGAAGCTTTCTTT. Translated, it gives CATRPITQKGNTEAFF. The chain uses TRBV24-1 and TRBJ1-1; D not certain. CDR1 is KGHDR and CDR2 is SFDVKD in the germline V gene. V dropped 7 bases and J dropped 1 base, with 18 bases sitting between them. CDR3 size: 16 residues.